This TCR beta chain was recovered during a study of T cell responses to AZD1222 COVID-19 vaccine. General study points: Close to half of all spike-specific TCRs reportedly target regions of the variants that are unmutated. Clonal diversity may have been underestimated in mostly white British donors. Regions 160-218 and 743-854 dominated among vaccine-associated CD4 TCRs spanning spike.

Trimming pared 4 bases from V and 1 base from J, leaving 11 bases between. This CDR3 spans 14 amino acids. The germline CDR1 and CDR2 sequences are SGHRS and YFSETQ. Sequencing was performed with immunoSEQ multiplex PCR; in TCRdb, only in-frame clones are kept and a portion is missing. The sample comprises roughly 260,000 clones, 85% to 95% of which are singletons, and approximately 0.52% rests with the top ten. Remarks on this clone: What it binds is unknown.

The sample consisted of peripheral blood, taken on day 0 of AZD1222 vaccination. This receptor was taken from an adult in good health. This sequence joins TRBV5-1 and TRBJ1-1; D gene unclear. The CDR3 coding sequence is TGCGCCAGCAGCGGAGCTGGGGAGAACACTGAAGCTTTCTTT. This gives the protein CASSGAGENTEAFF. Full variable domain (missing parts from reference TRBV5-1 and TRBJ1-1): KAGVTQTPRYLIKTRGQQVTLSCSPISGHRSVSWYQQTPGQGLQFLFEYFSETQRNKGNFPGRFSGRQFSNSRSEMNVSTLELGDSALYLCASSGAGENTEAFFGQGTRLTVV.